A selection of T cell receptor beta chains follows, all from one sample in a study of shared clonotypes between healthy human individuals. Produced via immunoSEQ multiplex PCR; TCRdb's table is partial and in-frame only. Among approximately 700,000 clones listed, about 80% were seen once. Sequenced input: memory CD4+ T cells sorted from blood. These receptors were obtained from a woman aged 25 to 39 in good health. Both conserved end residues are trimmed from each CDR3.

v_call	j_call	cdr3_aa
TRBV11-2	TRBJ2-3	ASSLDPGKDTQY
TRBV29-1	TRBJ2-3	SVVLGAVGTDTQY
TRBV7-6	TRBJ2-2	ASSPRTGGRTGELF
TRBV2	TRBJ1-2	ASSEALGTGFSEGYT
TRBV19	TRBJ2-1	ASSIRDGLGSNEQF
TRBV20-1	TRBJ1-2	SAREYGYT
TRBV7-2	TRBJ2-7	ASSRTGVSYEQY
TRBV19	TRBJ2-3	ASSLRGTSGSVHTDTQY
TRBV6-5	TRBJ1-3	ASSQQGNSGNTIY
TRBV23-1	TRBJ2-5	ASSRTIQETQY
TRBV10-3	TRBJ2-5	ATRRGTSGQETQY
TRBV5-1	TRBJ1-4	ASSFQGDEKLF
TRBV5-1	TRBJ2-1	ASSGVHNEQF
TRBV6-6	TRBJ2-7	ASSYSGGGTYEQY
TRBV27	TRBJ2-1	ASSSGTSGRDEQF
TRBV6-1	TRBJ1-1	ASSDGENTEAF
TRBV7-9	TRBJ2-1	ASHEVGHEQF
TRBV6-1	TRBJ1-5	ASSVDGLNQPQH
TRBV5-1	TRBJ1-5	ASSRQPNQPQH
TRBV2	TRBJ1-1	ASNTRESETEAF
TRBV5-4	TRBJ1-4	ASSLEGFREKLF
TRBV25-1	TRBJ1-5	ASSEFGGLAFENQPQH
TRBV28	TRBJ1-5	ASSRADRGRNQPQH
TRBV5-4	TRBJ2-2	ASRQGGTGELF
TRBV27	TRBJ2-4	ASSSFGTGAKNIQY
TRBV2	TRBJ2-5	ASSVGQGGETQY
TRBV5-5	TRBJ2-7	ASSPLAGTSYEQY
TRBV28	TRBJ2-3	ASSYGGRTDTQY
TRBV7-2	TRBJ2-1	ASSHTSGTYNEQF
TRBV6-5	TRBJ1-4	ASRDGTATNEKLF
TRBV28	TRBJ1-2	ASSLRTRNYGYT
TRBV18	TRBJ1-2	ASSEGNYGYT
TRBV19	TRBJ1-1	ASSPSGTSTEAF
TRBV19	TRBJ1-5	ASTNWGQGDQPQH
TRBV18	TRBJ2-1	ASSQWGDEQF